What follows are 30 T cell receptor beta chains derived from one specimen sequenced in a study of T cell responses to AZD1222 COVID-19 vaccine. Some clones are missing from TCRdb's copy, which holds only in-frame ones; the method was immunoSEQ multiplex PCR. The sample has roughly 130,000 clones, roughly 92% seen once. The source material was peripheral blood, sampled 28 days after the second AZD1222 dose. Source of these receptors: an adult who received the AZD1222 COVID-19 vaccine.

This chain links TRBV6-6 with TRBJ1-3; 11 bases match TRBD1. Unmatched junction bases numbered 4, after V lost 8 bases and J lost 7 bases. This CDR3 spans 13 amino acids. Germline loops: CDR1 MNHNY, CDR2 SVGAGI (reference sequence). CDR3 coding DNA: TGTGCCAGCGGACAGGGGGCCGAGAACACCATATATTTT. This codes for CASGQGAENTIYF.

V and J are TRBV29-1 and TRBJ1-4; D possibly corresponds to TRBD1 (5 bases). CDR3 length equals 12 residues. V lost 5 bases, J lost 3 bases, and 7 bases lay in between. CDR1 and CDR2 (germline): SQVTM, ANQGSEA. The DNA for the CDR3 is TGCAGCGTTCGGGACCCTAATGAAAAACTGTTTTTT. It specifies CSVRDPNEKLFF.

The chain joins TRBV2 to TRBJ1-5, with a tentative D call TRBD1 (5 bases). V lost 9 bases, J lost 4 bases, and 10 bases lay in between. Germline V gene data show CDR1 as SNHLY and CDR2 as FYNNEI. This CDR3 has 12 amino acids. This CDR3 is CASRGGNQPQHF. The CDR3 bases are TGTGCCAGTAGGGGTGGGAATCAGCCCCAGCATTTT.

The chain is built from TRBV4-3 and TRBJ1-5; 7 bases align to TRBD1. Germline V gene lookup returns CDR1 LGHNA and CDR2 YSLEER. CDR3 length: 15 amino acids. The trim removed 0 bases at V and 9 bases at J, leaving 8 bases unmatched. This chain's CDR3 is CASSQEGQVDWPQHF. DNA of the CDR3: TGCGCCAGCAGCCAAGAAGGACAGGTTGACTGGCCCCAGCATTTT.

The sample holds one count of this clone. This chain joins TRBV18 and TRBJ2-6; D ambiguous. Germline V CDR1 and CDR2: KGHSH, LQKENI. V dropped 6 bases and J dropped 0 bases, with 12 bases sitting between them. The CDR3 has 16 amino acids. CDR3 DNA sequence: TGTGCCAGCTCCCCCGATCCCCACTCTGGGGCCAACGTCCTGACTTTC. Its protein product is CASSPDPHSGANVLTF.

The chain links TRBV4-1 to TRBJ1-4; 9 bases fit TRBD1. The junction had 6 bases not matched to a gene; V was cut back by 2 bases and J by 8 bases. This CDR3 has 15 residues. The germline CDR1 and CDR2 sequences are MGHRA and YSYEKL. DNA of the CDR3: TGCGCCAGCAGCCAAACAGGGGGCGCTGGGGAAAAACTGTTTTTT. Amino acids: CASSQTGGAGEKLFF.

V gene TRBV11-2 combines with J gene TRBJ2-2; 10 bases are a match to TRBD2. Germline V gene lookup returns CDR1 SGHAT and CDR2 FQNNGV. The CDR3 loop spans 16 amino acids. Unmatched junction bases numbered 2, after V lost 3 bases and J lost 1 base. The CDR3 loop is CASSFGLAENTGELFF. CDR3 sequence (DNA): TGTGCCAGCAGCTTCGGACTAGCGGAGAACACCGGGGAGCTGTTTTTT.

The chain has TRBV7-9 and TRBJ2-7; no clear D gene. CDR1 is SEHNR, CDR2 FQNEAQ, per germline (reference sequence). Trimming cost V 3 bases and J 0 bases, with 9 bases left between them. This CDR3 spans 14 amino acids. The CDR3 loop reads CASSLDGRSYEQYF. The CDR3 DNA sequence: TGTGCCAGCAGCTTGGATGGCCGCTCCTACGAGCAGTACTTC.

The chain employs TRBV28 and TRBJ2-3; 7 positions agree with TRBD2. From germline, CDR1 is MDHEN and CDR2 SYDVKM. This CDR3 is built from 13 residues. V lost 4 bases and J lost 7; bases outside the gene matches: 5. The CDR3 coding sequence is TGTGCCAGCAGTTCGACTAGCTACAATACGCAGTATTTT. This gives the protein CASSSTSYNTQYF.

The chain joins TRBV6-1 to TRBJ2-3, with D possibly TRBD1 on 5 matching bases. The V gene lost 3 bases and the J gene lost 14 bases, with 18 bases spanning the gap. Germline CDR1 is MNHNS and CDR2 is SASEGT. The CDR3 extends over 13 amino acids. The CDR3 region has the DNA TGTGCCAGCAGTGACGCGTCACGACTCCAGGGGTATTTT. Protein product: CASSDASRLQGYF.

In this sample, this clone turned up a few times. The chain has TRBV12-3 or TRBV12-4 and TRBJ1-2; D perhaps matches TRBD1 (6 bases). This CDR3 spans 12 amino acids. The V gene lost 7 bases and the J gene lost 14 bases, with 20 bases spanning the gap. CDR3 nucleotides: TGTGCCAGCACCCGAGTTGGGGGGGCGTGGACCTTC. It specifies CASTRVGGAWTF.

In DNA form, the CDR3 reads TGTGCCAGCAGCTTATCGTCGACTAGCGGGGGGGCCGGTGAGCAGTTCTTC. It is translated as CASSLSSTSGGAGEQFF. The chain recombines TRBV7-2 with TRBJ2-1; 14 bases are a match to TRBD2. CDR3 length equals 17 residues. Looked up from germline, CDR1 is SGHTA and CDR2 is FQGNSA. With V trimmed by 2 bases and J by 9 bases, 9 bases remained unmatched.

The chain recombines TRBV6-5 with TRBJ1-5; TRBD1 might be the D (5 bases). The CDR3 extends over 15 amino acids. CDR1 and CDR2 from the germline V gene are MNHEY and SVGAGI. Between the trimmed V and J ends, which lost 7 bases and 7 bases, there was a span of 20 bases. The CDR3 is CASTPQGAGWQPQHF. CDR3 nucleotides: TGTGCCAGCACCCCCCAAGGGGCAGGGTGGCAGCCCCAGCATTTT.

This chain uses TRBV24-1 with TRBJ2-2; possible D gene TRBD1, 6 bases. CDR1 is KGHDR and CDR2 is SFDVKD in the germline V gene. This CDR3 has 15 residues. V lost 2 bases, J lost 6 bases, and 12 bases lay in between. DNA for the CDR3: TGTGCCACCAGTGATTACCGAAGGGGGTCCGGGGAGCTGTTTTTT. Its translation: CATSDYRRGSGELFF.

The genes are TRBV27 and TRBJ2-7; TRBD2 is a possible D gene (5 bases). Trimming removed 7 bases from V and 3 bases from J, with 16 bases in between. The CDR3 has 14 amino acids. Per germline, CDR1 MNHEY and CDR2 SMNVEV (reference sequence). As DNA, the CDR3 is TGTGCCAGCACCCCAGGTCTAGCCCTCTACGAGCAGTACTTC. This gives the protein CASTPGLALYEQYF.

J is TRBJ2-7 and V is TRBV19, with a tentative D call TRBD2 (5 bases). V lost 11 bases, J lost 6 bases, and 23 bases lay in between. The CDR3 consists of 14 residues. In germline, CDR1 is LNHDA, CDR2 SQIVND (reference sequence). The CDR3 DNA is TGTGCCCCAGAGAGGGTCCCCGACCTTGGCGAGCAGTACTTC. It is translated as CAPERVPDLGEQYF.

The chain links TRBV30 to TRBJ1-2; 8 nucleotides match TRBD1. V lost 0 bases to trimming and J lost 4 bases; unmatched junction nucleotides: 1. In germline, CDR1 is GTSNPN, CDR2 SVGIG (reference sequence). This CDR3 contains 13 residues. CDR3 DNA sequence: TGTGCCTGGAGTGTAACAGGGGGCTATGGCTACACCTTC. Residues: CAWSVTGGYGYTF.

This clone was recorded only once. This chain links TRBV7-2 with TRBJ1-2; tentatively, D is TRBD1 (6 bases). Trimming shortened V by 0 bases and J by 4 bases, and 12 bases separated the two germline ends. Germline V lookup: CDR1 SGHTA, CDR2 FQGNSA. This CDR3 has 15 residues. The chain's CDR3 is CASSLAGGQIYGYTF. CDR3 sequence (DNA): TGTGCCAGCAGCTTAGCGGGGGGGCAGATCTATGGCTACACCTTC. Complete variable domain (other parts from reference TRBV7-2 and TRBJ1-2): GAGVSQSPSNKVTEKGKDVELRCDPISGHTALYWYRQSLGQGLEFLIYFQGNSAPDKSGLPSDRFSAERTGGSVSTLTIQRTQQEDSAVYLCASSLAGGQIYGYTFGSGTRLTVV.

The rearrangement links TRBV9 to TRBJ1-1; D gene ambiguous. The germline V and J ends were trimmed by 1 base and 1 base, with 5 bases remaining between them. There are 13 residues in the CDR3. Germline CDR1 SGDLS, CDR2 YYNGEE. The CDR3 loop reads CASSVHQNTEAFF. The CDR3 nucleotides are TGTGCCAGCAGCGTACACCAGAACACTGAAGCTTTCTTT.

The chain recombines TRBV10-3 with TRBJ2-6; the D is unclear. The germline V gene encodes CDR1 ENHRY and CDR2 SYGVKD. V lost 0 bases and J lost 2, with 5 bases in between. The CDR3 contains 15 residues. CDR3 in amino acids: CAISESRPGANVLTF. The DNA of the CDR3 is TGTGCCATCAGTGAGTCGCGGCCTGGGGCCAACGTCCTGACTTTC.

This chain uses TRBV14 with TRBJ2-7; TRBD2 might be the D (5 bases). Trimming removed 1 base from V and 2 bases from J, with 15 bases in between. This CDR3 is 16 amino acids long. The germline CDR1 and CDR2 sequences are SGHDN and FVKESK. CDR3 DNA sequence: TGTGCCAGCAGCCAAGTTCCCGGGTCTAGCCCCTACGAGCAGTACTTC. Its protein product is CASSQVPGSSPYEQYF.

V gene TRBV2 combines with J gene TRBJ1-2; D is undetermined. This CDR3 region has 13 residues. V lost 3 bases and J lost 2, with 7 bases in between. Germline CDR1 is SNHLY and CDR2 is FYNNEI. As DNA, the CDR3 is TGTGCCAGCAGTGAGGGGTTGAACTATGGCTACACCTTC. Amino acid sequence: CASSEGLNYGYTF.

This sequence joins TRBV30 and TRBJ2-7; 12 bases align to TRBD2. Trimming cost V 0 bases and J 5 bases; bases outside gene matches: 11. The CDR3 loop spans 17 amino acids. CDR1 is GTSNPN and CDR2 is SVGIG in the germline V gene (reference sequence). Here the CDR3 DNA reads TGTGCCTGGAGTGTACTCCGCGGGACTAGCGGGCCCCACGAGCAGTACTTC. Protein: CAWSVLRGTSGPHEQYF.

The chain joins TRBV5-1 to TRBJ2-7, with TRBD2 as a possible D gene (6 bases). This CDR3 has 16 residues. In germline, CDR1 is SGHRS, CDR2 YFSETQ. V was trimmed by 0 bases and J by 6 bases, leaving 19 bases between them. The CDR3 reads CASSLEGWTGDGEQYF. The DNA for the CDR3 is TGCGCCAGCAGCTTGGAGGGTTGGACGGGAGACGGCGAGCAGTACTTC.

This rearrangement joins TRBV10-3 to TRBJ1-4, with 7 bases identical to TRBD1. Looked up from germline, CDR1 is ENHRY and CDR2 is SYGVKD. With 10 bases clipped from V and 8 bases from J, the junction kept 10 bases outside the gene matches. The CDR3 runs 13 residues. CDR3: CATRGTAGEKLFF. In DNA form, the CDR3 reads TGTGCCACCCGAGGGACAGCCGGGGAAAAACTGTTTTTT.

The CDR3, as DNA: TGTGCCTGGAGTGTAGGTCATAGTAATGAAAAACTGTTTTTT. The encoded protein is CAWSVGHSNEKLFF. This rearrangement joins TRBV30 to TRBJ1-4; D gene uncertain. The CDR3 is made up of 14 amino acids. CDR1 and CDR2 from the germline V gene are GTSNPN and SVGIG (reference sequence). V shed 0 bases and J shed 4 bases, with 9 bases lying between them.

The gene calls are TRBV28 and TRBJ2-4; D is unresolved. V shed 4 bases and J shed 4 bases, with 5 bases lying between them. The CDR3 runs 12 residues. Germline V lookup: CDR1 MDHEN, CDR2 SYDVKM. CDR3 in DNA: TGTGCCAGCAGTTCACATAAAAACATTCAGTACTTC. Its protein product is CASSSHKNIQYF.

The rearrangement uses TRBV7-2 and TRBJ1-1, with TRBD1 as a possible D gene (6 bases). The length of the CDR3 is 13 residues. Germline V gene sequence: CDR1 SGHTA, CDR2 FQGNSA. The V gene lost 3 bases and the J gene lost 8 bases, with 13 bases spanning the gap. This CDR3 reads CASSLNQGTEAFF. DNA of the CDR3: TGTGCCAGCAGCTTGAACCAGGGGACCGAAGCTTTCTTT.

The chain is built from TRBV27 and TRBJ1-4; the match to TRBD1 covers 10 bases. CDR3 length equals 17 residues. CDR1 MNHEY and CDR2 SMNVEV come from the germline V gene (reference sequence). V lost 0 bases to trimming and J lost 7 bases; unmatched junction nucleotides: 8. CDR3 nucleotides: TGTGCCAGCAGTTTATCGTTTGGGACAGGGGATACTGAAAAACTGTTTTTT. Residues: CASSLSFGTGDTEKLFF.

J is TRBJ1-6 and V is TRBV27, with 8 bases aligning to TRBD1. This CDR3 comprises 14 residues. Trimming removed 5 bases from V and 10 bases from J; junction bases left unmatched: 7. Germline CDR1 MNHEY, CDR2 SMNVEV (reference sequence). DNA of the CDR3: TGTGCCAGCAGTCCCCGGACAGGGACCTCACCCCTCCACTTT. This translates into CASSPRTGTSPLHF.